A single sample gave rise to the 9 T cell receptor beta chains below, sequenced in a study of cytomegalovirus exposure and HLA in healthy donors. Amplification used 60 Vbeta primers and 13 Jbeta primers. Profiling relied on immunoSEQ multiplex PCR, and the TCRdb table lists in-frame clones only, not all of them. The sample contains around 95,000 clones, about four fifths of which appear only once. Input material: PBMCs. These receptors all come from a man aged 25-40 years in good health and CMV-seropositive.

The CDR3 nucleotides read TGTGCCAGCAGTTTGCTACCCGAGGCGGGAGAGGGTGCAGATACGCAGTATTTT. This gives the protein CASSLLPEAGEGADTQYF. The chain carries TRBV28 and TRBJ2-3, with TRBD2 matching 7 bases. Trimming at V came to 3 bases and at J to 4 bases, leaving 16 bases not matched to a gene. The CDR3 loop spans 18 amino acids. CDR1 MDHEN and CDR2 SYDVKM come from the germline V gene.

Comment on this clone: The junction departs from germline at one end; a sequencing error may be responsible. The rearrangement links TRBV20-1 to TRBJ2-7, with D possibly matching TRBD2 (5 bases). CDR1 and CDR2 (germline): DFQATT, SNEGSKA (reference sequence). This CDR3 contains 10 residues. The DNA of the CDR3 is TGCAGTGCCAGAGCGACCGGGATCCGTTTC. Translating gives CSARATGIRF.

This sequence joins TRBV27 and TRBJ2-5; 8 positions agree with TRBD2. This CDR3 contains 13 residues. J gave up 1 base and V 7 bases, and 2 bases lay outside the gene matches. Looked up from germline, CDR1 is MNHEY and CDR2 is SMNVEV (reference sequence). The CDR3 sequence is CASKRESQETQYF. DNA of the CDR3: TGTGCCAGCAAGCGGGAGTCCCAAGAGACCCAGTACTTC.

The chain uses TRBV5-1 and TRBJ2-1; 9 bases are shared with TRBD1. Germline trimming cut 4 bases from V and 4 bases from J; bases unmatched to any gene: 6. Per germline, CDR1 SGHRS and CDR2 YFSETQ. The CDR3 has 15 amino acids. The CDR3 loop is CASSPGTGSYNEQFF. CDR3 coding DNA: TGCGCCAGCAGCCCAGGGACAGGGAGTTACAATGAGCAGTTCTTC.

The V and J genes are TRBV18 and TRBJ2-5, with D possibly being TRBD1 (6 bases). Germline V gene data show CDR1 as KGHSH and CDR2 as LQKENI. V was pared by 6 bases and J by 5 bases, with 19 bases between. This CDR3 region has 15 residues. The CDR3 DNA reads as TGTGCCAGCTCCCCGAGGACAGCGAATCGGGAGACCCAGTACTTC. Translation gives CASSPRTANRETQYF.

The chain recombines TRBV28 with TRBJ2-6; D perhaps matches TRBD1 (5 bases). This CDR3 has 17 residues. Trimming shortened V by 2 bases and J by 0 bases, and 11 bases separated the two germline ends. CDR1 MDHEN and CDR2 SYDVKM come from the germline V gene. CDR3 in amino acids: CASSLNQGSSGANVLTF. Written as DNA, the CDR3 is TGTGCCAGCAGTTTAAACCAGGGATCCTCTGGGGCCAACGTCCTGACTTTC.

This sequence joins TRBV5-1 and TRBJ1-1; 9 bases are a match to TRBD1. This CDR3 has 15 amino acids. Losses at the gene ends were 3 bases for V and 5 bases for J; bases not matched to a gene: 8. Looked up from germline, CDR1 is SGHRS and CDR2 is YFSETQ. The CDR3, as DNA: TGCGCCAGCAGCTGGGACAGGGTAAGGGGAACTGAAGCTTTCTTT. Its protein is CASSWDRVRGTEAFF.

The chain uses TRBV4-3 and TRBJ1-5; no reliable D call. The V and J ends lost 4 bases and 1 base respectively, with 8 bases between them. The CDR3 consists of 14 residues. CDR1 is LGHNA and CDR2 is YSLEER in the germline V gene. CDR3 sequence reads: CASSPFLSNQPQHF. In DNA, the CDR3 is TGCGCCAGCAGCCCTTTCCTAAGCAATCAGCCCCAGCATTTT.

This chain links TRBV5-5 with TRBJ2-7, with 9 bases that match TRBD2. J gave up 0 bases and V 4 bases, and 14 bases lay outside the gene matches. Germline values: CDR1 SGHKS, CDR2 YYEKEE (reference sequence). The CDR3 is 18 amino acids. CDR3 amino acids: CASSLIAVGAGGSYEQYF. The CDR3 nucleotides are TGTGCCAGCAGCCTCATAGCTGTTGGAGCGGGAGGCTCCTACGAGCAGTACTTC.